The rows below give T cell receptor beta chains drawn from one sample of a study of blood T cells in healthy people across ages. TCRdb re-analysed the 5' RACE reads in MiXCR, keeping a single row per CDR3 protein. Here the sample spans hundreds of thousands of distinct CDR3 sequences, roughly 20% being singletons. The sequenced sample was blood. The receptors derive from a man between 65 and 85 years old in good health. CDR3s include the opening cysteine and the closing phenylalanine or tryptophan. The order of the fields is clone size, V gene, J gene, D gene, CDR3 DNA, CDR3 protein. A D gene is named only where the DNA matches it firmly. Some rows have no size entry. The others give once, few or many, or a class for an expanded clone.

>many|TRBV28|TRBJ2-4|-
TGTGCCAGCAGCGCGACATTGCTAGCCAAAAACATTCAGTACTTC
CASSATLLAKNIQYF
>-|TRBV3-1|TRBJ2-7|-
TGTGCCAGCAGCCAAGGTCAGGCTTCCTACGAGCAGTACTTC
CASSQGQASYEQYF
>-|TRBV6-2/TRBV6-3|TRBJ2-7|-
TGTGCCAGCAGTTACCCACCTCGGGTCGAGCAGTACTTC
CASSYPPRVEQYF
>-|TRBV3-1|TRBJ2-5|TRBD2
TGTGCCAGCAGCCAATTCACCGGGACTAGCGGAGAGACCCAGTACTTC
CASSQFTGTSGETQYF
>-|TRBV20-1|TRBJ2-1|TRBD1
TGCAGTGCTGGACAAACAGGGGGCTCCTACAATGAGCAGTTCTTC
CSAGQTGGSYNEQFF
>few|TRBV28|TRBJ2-2|TRBD2
TGTGCCAGCAGCGGACTAGCGGGAGGGCCGTTTCCCGGGGAGCTGTTTTTT
CASSGLAGGPFPGELFF
>few|TRBV7-9|TRBJ2-3|-
TGTGCCAGCAGCCAACTAGTGGAAGCAGATACGCAGTATTTT
CASSQLVEADTQYF
>-|TRBV18|TRBJ2-1|-
TGTGCCAGCTCACCACCAGGAACTCCGATATTCGATGAGCAGTTCTTC
CASSPPGTPIFDEQFF
>few|TRBV5-1|TRBJ2-5|TRBD2
TGCGCCAGCAGCTTTCCCGCTAGCGGGCCTATCACGAGAGAGACCCAGTACTTC
CASSFPASGPITRETQYF
>few|TRBV10-3|TRBJ2-7|-
TGTGCCATCACGGAGGCCGGGACAACCTACGAGCAGTACTTC
CAITEAGTTYEQYF
>few|TRBV21-1|TRBJ1-4|-
-
CASSGGQLVMKNCFF
>-|TRBV29-1|TRBJ1-4|-
TGCAGCGGCGCTACGGGGAGGGGTGAAAAACTGTTTTTT
CSGATGRGEKLFF
>-|TRBV6-2/TRBV6-3|TRBJ2-1|TRBD2
TGTGCCAGCAGCACCTTAACTAGCGGGACAAGTGTTGCCGACAATGAGCAGTTCTTC
CASSTLTSGTSVADNEQFF
>-|TRBV5-6|TRBJ2-7|-
TGTGCCAGCAGCTTGGGAAGGGACTTCTACGAGCAGTACTTC
CASSLGRDFYEQYF
>few|TRBV6-5|TRBJ2-2|TRBD2
TGTGCCAGCAGCCGACTAGCGGCCGGGGAGCTGTTTTTT
CASSRLAAGELFF
>-|TRBV9|TRBJ1-6|-
TGTGCCAGCAGCGCCCTCAGTGATTCACCCCTCCACTTT
CASSALSDSPLHF
>few|TRBV6-1|TRBJ1-2|-
TGTGCCAGCAGTGATTTGGGGGTCGCCTATGGCTACACCTTC
CASSDLGVAYGYTF
>few|TRBV7-2|TRBJ2-5|TRBD2
TGTGCCAGCAGCTTTAGCGGGAGTCGGGCAGAGACCCAGTACTTC
CASSFSGSRAETQYF
>many|TRBV5-1|TRBJ2-7|TRBD1
TGTGCCAGCAGCTTGGGACAGTACGAGCAGTACTTC
CASSLGQYEQYF
>-|TRBV12-3/TRBV12-4|TRBJ2-1|-
TGTGCCAGCAAACGGGACACCTACAATGAGCAGTTCTTC
CASKRDTYNEQFF
>-|TRBV2|TRBJ1-4|-
TGTGCCAGCAAGCCGATCAGGGTGGGGGAAAAACTGTTTTTT
CASKPIRVGEKLFF
>few|TRBV6-2/TRBV6-3|TRBJ1-1|-
TGTGCCAGCAGTTACCTCAGGGACACTGAAGCTTTCTTT
CASSYLRDTEAFF
>-|TRBV6-5|TRBJ2-2|-
TGTGCCAGCAGTTATACCCAGATAAAGAACACCGGGGAGCTGTTTTTT
CASSYTQIKNTGELFF
>-|TRBV5-1|TRBJ2-7|TRBD2
TGCGCCAGCAGCTTCCTTGGAGAGCGGGAGAACAACGAGCAGTACTTC
CASSFLGERENNEQYF
>few|TRBV14|TRBJ1-1|-
TGTGCCAGCAGCCAAGCCGGAGGGGTTACTGAAGCTTTCTTT
CASSQAGGVTEAFF
>-|TRBV7-9|TRBJ2-3|TRBD1
TGTGCCAGCAGCTTCGAACGGGACAGGGCCGGAGATACGCAGTATTTT
CASSFERDRAGDTQYF
>-|TRBV18|TRBJ1-4|-
TGTGCCAGCTCACCAGTGGGACTGGGGAATGAAAAACTGTTTTTT
CASSPVGLGNEKLFF
>many|TRBV5-1|TRBJ2-7|-
TGCGCCAGCAGCTCGGGACTTGGGGCCTCTTACGAGCAGTACTTC
CASSSGLGASYEQYF
>-|TRBV6-5|TRBJ2-1|TRBD2
TGTGCCAGCAGTTACTCCCAAGCGGGAGTTGGCAATGAGCAGTTCTTC
CASSYSQAGVGNEQFF
>-|TRBV18|TRBJ2-5|-
TGTGACAGCGCCCAAGAGACCCAGTACTTC
CDSAQETQYF
>-|TRBV9|TRBJ1-2|-
TGTGCCAGCAGCCCTGAGGCGGCTAACTATGGGAGCTACACCTTC
CASSPEAANYGSYTF
>-|TRBV4-3|TRBJ2-2|-
TGCGCCAGCAGCCAAGTTGGCACTTACACCGGGGAGCTGTTTTTT
CASSQVGTYTGELFF
>many|TRBV20-1|TRBJ2-7|TRBD2
TGCAGTGCTCCCGGGACTAGCGGAGGAGGGACCTACGAGCAGTACTTC
CSAPGTSGGGTYEQYF
>few|TRBV21-1|TRBJ2-5|-
TGTGCCAGCAGCAGGTCAGGGGCGATATCCCAAGAGACCCAGTACTTC
CASSRSGAISQETQYF
>few|TRBV29-1|TRBJ1-4|TRBD1
TGCAGCGTGGGGACAGGGGGCGGCGAAAAACTGTTTTTT
CSVGTGGGEKLFF
>-|TRBV7-9|TRBJ1-2|-
TGTGCCAGCAGCTTAGGCATAGATGGCTACACCTTC
CASSLGIDGYTF
>few|TRBV20-1|TRBJ2-5|TRBD1
TGCAGTGTCCCCACAGGGGTCCAAGAGACCCAGTACTTC
CSVPTGVQETQYF
>-|TRBV29-1|TRBJ2-1|TRBD2
TGCAGCGTTATGGCTAGCGGGAGTTACAATGAGCAGTTCTTC
CSVMASGSYNEQFF
>few|TRBV5-1|TRBJ2-1|TRBD2
TGCGCCAGCAGCCCGGGAGGGACAATGTCCTACAATGAGCAGTTCTTC
CASSPGGTMSYNEQFF
>-|TRBV20-1|TRBJ1-6|-
TGCAGTGCTATACGCGGGGGGGCCTCGAATTCACCCCTCCACTTT
CSAIRGGASNSPLHF
>few|TRBV5-1|TRBJ2-7|-
TGCGCCAGCAGCTTGGATGCCAGGGGGGACGAGCAGTACTTC
CASSLDARGDEQYF
>many|TRBV20-1|TRBJ2-1|TRBD1
TGCAGTGCTACCCGGGCAGGGGGATACAATGAGCAGTTCTTC
CSATRAGGYNEQFF
>-|TRBV28|TRBJ2-2|TRBD1
TGTGCCAGCAGTTACCACAGGGGATCCACCGGGGAGCTGTTTTTT
CASSYHRGSTGELFF
>-|TRBV20-1|TRBJ2-7|TRBD2
TGCAGTGCTATTCCCCCCCTTATTAGCGGGAGGGACGAGCAGTACTTC
CSAIPPLISGRDEQYF
>-|TRBV4-2|TRBJ2-2|-
TGTGCCAGCAGCCACGGGGGCGCCAAGATCGGGGAGCTGTTTTTT
CASSHGGAKIGELFF
>-|TRBV14|TRBJ2-7|TRBD2
TGTGCCAGCAGCCAATGGGGACTAGCGGGAGGGCCCCACGAGCAGTACTTC
CASSQWGLAGGPHEQYF
>once|TRBV3-1|TRBJ2-7|-
TGTGCCAGCAGCCTCCTCGGCGGCCTAGACTCCTACGAGCAGTACTTC
CASSLLGGLDSYEQYF
>few|TRBV24-1|TRBJ1-1|TRBD1
TGTGCCACCAGTGATTCACAGGACAGGGGGGTCACTGAAGCTTTCTTT
CATSDSQDRGVTEAFF